This T cell receptor (beta chain) was sequenced during a study of shared clonotypes between healthy human individuals. Study at large: Plates per donor: three CD4 naive, three CD4 memory, two CD8 naive, one CD8 memory.

Samples underwent the assay at deep level. The data were produced by immunoSEQ multiplex PCR, yet TCRdb's version contains in-frame clones alone and is incomplete. The table shows roughly 530,000 clones, with around 96% occurring only once. The CDR3 length is 17 residues. Germline V gives CDR1 SGHNT, CDR2 YYREEE (reference sequence). The ends lost 7 bases at V and 4 bases at J; junction bases unmatched: 12. Regarding the study as a whole: Read depth was anticipated to influence clonotype sharing among donors.

Note on this clone: Its antigen is still unknown.

The source of this sequence is a young woman in good health. The sequencing sample was made of naive CD4+ T cells sorted from blood. The sample's subset: CD45RA+ positively selected. J is TRBJ2-3 and V is TRBV5-4, with 13 bases identical to TRBD2. CDR3 amino acids: CASGGGSGTSGADTQYF. The CDR3 DNA reads as TGTGCCAGCGGAGGGGGCTCTGGGACTAGCGGGGCAGATACGCAGTATTTT.